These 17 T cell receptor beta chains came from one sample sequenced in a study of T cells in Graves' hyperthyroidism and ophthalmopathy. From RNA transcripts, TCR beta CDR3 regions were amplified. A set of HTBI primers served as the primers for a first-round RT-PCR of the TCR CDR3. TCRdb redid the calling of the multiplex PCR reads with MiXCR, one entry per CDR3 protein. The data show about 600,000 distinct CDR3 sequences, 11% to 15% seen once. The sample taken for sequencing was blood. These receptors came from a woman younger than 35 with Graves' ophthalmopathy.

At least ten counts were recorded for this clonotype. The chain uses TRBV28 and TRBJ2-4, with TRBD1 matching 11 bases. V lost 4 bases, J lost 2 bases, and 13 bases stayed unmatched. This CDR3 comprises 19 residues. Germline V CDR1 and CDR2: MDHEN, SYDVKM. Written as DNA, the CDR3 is TGTGCCAGCAGTTGGGGGACAGGGGGAGACTGGATGTCCAAAAACATTCAGTACTTC. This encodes CASSWGTGGDWMSKNIQYF.

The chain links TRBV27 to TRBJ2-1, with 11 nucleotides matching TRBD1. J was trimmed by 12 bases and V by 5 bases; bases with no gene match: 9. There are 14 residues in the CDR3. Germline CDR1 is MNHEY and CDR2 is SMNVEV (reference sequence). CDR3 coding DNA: TGTGCCAGCAGTAAAACACGGACAGGGGGCACGCAGTTCTTC. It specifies CASSKTRTGGTQFF.

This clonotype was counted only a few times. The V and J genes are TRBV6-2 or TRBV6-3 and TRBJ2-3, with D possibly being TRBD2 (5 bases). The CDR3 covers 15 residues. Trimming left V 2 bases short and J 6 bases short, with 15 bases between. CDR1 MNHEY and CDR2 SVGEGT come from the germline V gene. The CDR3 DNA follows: TGTGCCAGCAGTTACCGGTCGCGGGCCGGGGATACGCAGTATTTT. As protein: CASSYRSRAGDTQYF.

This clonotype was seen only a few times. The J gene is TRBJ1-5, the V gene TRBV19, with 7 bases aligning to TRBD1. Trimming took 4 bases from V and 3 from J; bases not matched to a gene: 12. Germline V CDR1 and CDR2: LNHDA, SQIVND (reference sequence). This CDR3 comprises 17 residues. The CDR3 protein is CASSKGENRGANQPQHF. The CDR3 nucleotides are TGTGCCAGTAGTAAGGGTGAGAACAGGGGCGCCAATCAGCCCCAGCATTTT.

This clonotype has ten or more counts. Written as DNA, the CDR3 is TGTGCCAGCAGCCAGACAGCCAATGGGGCCGGGGAGCTGTTTTTT. This codes for CASSQTANGAGELFF. The genes are TRBV12-3 or TRBV12-4 and TRBJ2-2, with D possibly being TRBD1 (5 bases). The CDR3 contains 15 residues. Trimming pared 6 bases from V and 6 bases from J, leaving 17 bases between.

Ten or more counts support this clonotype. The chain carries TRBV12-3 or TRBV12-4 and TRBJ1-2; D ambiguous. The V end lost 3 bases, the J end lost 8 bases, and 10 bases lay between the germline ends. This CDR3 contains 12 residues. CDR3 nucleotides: TGTGCCAGCAGTTTTAGCTGGGAGGGCTACACCTTC. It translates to CASSFSWEGYTF.

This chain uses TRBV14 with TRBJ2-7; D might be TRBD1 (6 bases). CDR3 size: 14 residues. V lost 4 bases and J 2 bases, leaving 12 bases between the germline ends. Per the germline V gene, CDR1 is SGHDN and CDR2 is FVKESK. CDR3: CASSLRDNPYEQYF. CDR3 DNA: TGTGCCAGCAGCCTCCGGGACAACCCCTACGAGCAGTACTTC.

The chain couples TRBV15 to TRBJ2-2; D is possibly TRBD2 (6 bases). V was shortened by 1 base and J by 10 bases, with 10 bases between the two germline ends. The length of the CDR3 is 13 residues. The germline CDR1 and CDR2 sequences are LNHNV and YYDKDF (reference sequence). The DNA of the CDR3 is TGTGCCACCAGCAGAGTCGGGGGTGAGGAGCTGTTTTTT. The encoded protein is CATSRVGGEELFF. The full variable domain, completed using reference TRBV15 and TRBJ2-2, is DAMVIQNPRYQVTQFGKPVTLSCSQTLNHNVMYWYQQKSSQAPKLLFHYYDKDFNNEADTPDNFQSRRPNTSFCFLDIRSPGLGDTAMYLCATSRVGGEELFFGEGSRLTVL.

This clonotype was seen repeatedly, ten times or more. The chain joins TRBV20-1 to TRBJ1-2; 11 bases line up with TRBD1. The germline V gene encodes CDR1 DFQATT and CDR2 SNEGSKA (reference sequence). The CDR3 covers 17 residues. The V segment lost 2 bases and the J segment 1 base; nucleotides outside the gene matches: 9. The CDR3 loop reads CSARQPHGTGGNYGYTF. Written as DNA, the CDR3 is TGCAGTGCTAGACAGCCTCATGGGACAGGGGGTAACTATGGCTACACCTTC.

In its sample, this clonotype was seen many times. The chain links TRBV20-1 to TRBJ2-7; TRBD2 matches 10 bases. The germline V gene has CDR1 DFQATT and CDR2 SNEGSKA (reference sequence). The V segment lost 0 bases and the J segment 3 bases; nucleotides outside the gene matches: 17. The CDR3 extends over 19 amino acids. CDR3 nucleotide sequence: TGCAGTGCTAGAGACCTTCCTAGCGGGAGCCCCAATCGAATCTACGAGCAGTACTTC. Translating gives CSARDLPSGSPNRIYEQYF.

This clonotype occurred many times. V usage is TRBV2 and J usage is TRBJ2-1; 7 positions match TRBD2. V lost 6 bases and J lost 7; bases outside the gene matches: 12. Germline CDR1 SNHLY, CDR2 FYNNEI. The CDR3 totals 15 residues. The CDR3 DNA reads TGTGCCAGCAGCTACACTGGGGGGGATCCAAATGAGCAGTTCTTC. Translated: CASSYTGGDPNEQFF.

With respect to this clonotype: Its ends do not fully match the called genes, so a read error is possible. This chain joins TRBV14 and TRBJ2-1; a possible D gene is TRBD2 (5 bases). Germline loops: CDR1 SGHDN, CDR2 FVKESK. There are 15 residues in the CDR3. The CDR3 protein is CASSQASGYYNGQFF. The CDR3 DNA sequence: TGTGCCAGCAGCCAAGCGAGCGGATACTACAATGGGCAGTTCTTC.

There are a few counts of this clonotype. In nucleotides, the CDR3 is TGTGCCAGTAGTATGAGCGGGACAGAGGGATCACCCCTCCACTTT. Its translation: CASSMSGTEGSPLHF. The chain recombines TRBV19 with TRBJ1-6, with 7 bases fitting TRBD1. Germline V CDR1 and CDR2: LNHDA, SQIVND (reference sequence). The trim removed 3 bases at V and 10 bases at J, leaving 9 bases unmatched. The CDR3 consists of 15 residues.

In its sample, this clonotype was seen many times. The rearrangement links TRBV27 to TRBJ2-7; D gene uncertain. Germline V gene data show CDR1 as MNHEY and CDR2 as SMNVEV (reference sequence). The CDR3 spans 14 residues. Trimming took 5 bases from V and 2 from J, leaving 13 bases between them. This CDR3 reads CASSPIGSPYEQYF. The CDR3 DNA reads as TGTGCCAGCAGTCCGATAGGCAGCCCCTACGAGCAGTACTTC.

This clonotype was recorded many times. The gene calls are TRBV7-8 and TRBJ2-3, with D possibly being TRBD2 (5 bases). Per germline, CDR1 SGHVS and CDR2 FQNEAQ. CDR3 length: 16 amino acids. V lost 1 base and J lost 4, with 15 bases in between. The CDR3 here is CASSLVRFVGADTQYF. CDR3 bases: TGTGCCAGCAGCTTAGTTCGTTTCGTGGGAGCAGATACGCAGTATTTT.

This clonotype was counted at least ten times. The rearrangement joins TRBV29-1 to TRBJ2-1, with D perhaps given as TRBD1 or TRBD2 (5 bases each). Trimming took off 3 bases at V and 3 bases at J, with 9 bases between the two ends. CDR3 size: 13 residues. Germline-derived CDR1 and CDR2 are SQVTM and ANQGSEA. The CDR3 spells CSVDGTHYNEQFF. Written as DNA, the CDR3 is TGCAGCGTTGACGGGACCCACTACAATGAGCAGTTCTTC.

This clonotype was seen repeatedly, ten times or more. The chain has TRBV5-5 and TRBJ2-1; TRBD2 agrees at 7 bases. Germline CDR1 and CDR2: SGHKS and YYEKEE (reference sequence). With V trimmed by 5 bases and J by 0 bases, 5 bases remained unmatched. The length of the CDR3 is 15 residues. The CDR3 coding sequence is TGTGCCAGCAGACAAGCGGGAATCTCCTACAATGAGCAGTTCTTC. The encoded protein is CASRQAGISYNEQFF.